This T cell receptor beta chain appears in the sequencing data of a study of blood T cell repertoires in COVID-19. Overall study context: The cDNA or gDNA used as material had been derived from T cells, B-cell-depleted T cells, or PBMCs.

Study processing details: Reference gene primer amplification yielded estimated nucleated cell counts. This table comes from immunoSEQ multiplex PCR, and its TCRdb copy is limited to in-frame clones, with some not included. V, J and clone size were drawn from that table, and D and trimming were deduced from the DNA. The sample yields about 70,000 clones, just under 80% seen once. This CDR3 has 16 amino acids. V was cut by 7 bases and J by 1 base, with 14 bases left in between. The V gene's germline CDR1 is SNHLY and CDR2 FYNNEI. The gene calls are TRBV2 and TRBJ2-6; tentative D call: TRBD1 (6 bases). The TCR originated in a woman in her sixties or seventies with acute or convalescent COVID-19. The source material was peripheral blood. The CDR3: CASKQGAESGANVLTF. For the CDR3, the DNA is TGTGCCAGCAAACAGGGAGCCGAGTCTGGGGCCAACGTCCTGACTTTC. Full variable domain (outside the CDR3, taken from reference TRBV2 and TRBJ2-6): EPEVTQTPSHQVTQMGQEVILRCVPISNHLYFYWYRQILGQKVEFLVSFYNNEISEKSEIFDDQFSVERPDGSNFTLKIRSTKLEDSAMYFCASKQGAESGANVLTFGAGSRLTVL.